Listed below are T cell receptor beta chains from one sample, sequenced in a study of control samples from healthy donors and cancer patients. Data came from immunoSEQ multiplex PCR; TCRdb stores just in-frame clones and leaves some out. The sample lists some 74,000 clones, approximately 94% occurring once. Material: blood. Receptor source: a woman in her twenties or thirties in good health. CDR3s leave out the opening cysteine and the closing phenylalanine or tryptophan.

V gene,CDR3 protein
TRBV9,ASSVLEMNTEAF
TRBV6-5,ASSRTTQETQY
TRBV19,ASSIKGSSSYNSPLH
TRBV19,ASSSRTGGTYTEAF
TRBV11-2,ASSLVGGNTEAF
TRBV30,AWSPSKTSGGNEQF
TRBV2,ASSRGQSSNQPQH
TRBV15,ATSSGTSGTEAF
TRBV12-3/TRBV12-4,ASVKGPEAF
TRBV5-4,ASSLRGGNSPLH
TRBV6-1,ASSEPLKQSAQH
TRBV7-8,ASSHSTGPEMNTEAF
TRBV28,ASSGESWETQY
TRBV3-1/TRBV3-2,ASTWSGSIPGNTIY
TRBV7-6,ASSSLLGSGSGEQF
TRBV28,ASSTTQGLSNQPQH
TRBV30,AWISGRGDEQF
TRBV5-5,ASSLGGDTEAF
TRBV9,ASSVGTGWNGYT
TRBV6-5,ASSNSGTTRGTLH
TRBV18,ASSPAAGGLYQPQH
TRBV20-1,SAYGAEAF
TRBV10-3,AISEGYTGQGVAVGYT
TRBV27,ASSLSGGIPLGYT
TRBV7-7,ASSLSWGDVNEQY
TRBV19,ASSGTVNQPQH
TRBV9,ASSDSTGEVHYGYT
TRBV7-8,ASNAGDATNEKLF
TRBV5-8,ASSRGDRGNKQPQH
TRBV27,ASSFRVAGELF
TRBV3-1/TRBV3-2,ASSQYGRGMNTEAF
TRBV7-9,ASSLATGNTIY
TRBV30,AIPSPGKYGYT
TRBV14,ASSLAERDTQY
TRBV5-1,ASKEQGADTQY
TRBV28,ASIRGREPYEQY
TRBV24-1,ATSDSGAGTEAF
TRBV7-3,ASSPIPTGGYEQF
TRBV19,ASNALSSGANVLT
TRBV12-5,ASGLVPEGVETQY
TRBV5-1,ASSARGGPGDTEAF
TRBV27,ASSPPRGAQNTEAF
TRBV6-5,ASSYSFNQPQH
TRBV5-6,ASSLYPRGFGTDTQY
TRBV28,AGGGQRPLELF
TRBV5-4,ASSLLPGQGLPNYGYT
TRBV24-1,AAVTGPTDNQPQH
TRBV15,ATSRGQTGFQPQH
TRBV20-1,SASQVITGELF
TRBV6-6,ASSWTGQGYT
TRBV19,ASSFPGQGAKLF
TRBV5-1,ASSLALSPGGYT
TRBV7-8,ASSRYRDGGWVSEKLF
TRBV13,ASSLGGGGYT
TRBV19,ASSVRGGLYEQF